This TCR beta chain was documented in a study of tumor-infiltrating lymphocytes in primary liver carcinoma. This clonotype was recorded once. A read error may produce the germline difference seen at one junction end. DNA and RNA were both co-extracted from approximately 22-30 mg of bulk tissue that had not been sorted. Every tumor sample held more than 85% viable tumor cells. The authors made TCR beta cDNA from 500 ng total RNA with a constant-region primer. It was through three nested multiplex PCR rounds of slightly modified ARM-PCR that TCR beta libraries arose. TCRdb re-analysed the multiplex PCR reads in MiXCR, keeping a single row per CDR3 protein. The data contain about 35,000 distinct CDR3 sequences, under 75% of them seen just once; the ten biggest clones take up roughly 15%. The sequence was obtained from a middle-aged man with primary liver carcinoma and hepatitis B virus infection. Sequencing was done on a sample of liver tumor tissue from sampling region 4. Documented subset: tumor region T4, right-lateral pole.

CDR3 in DNA: TGTGCCAGTGGTGCCCCCCTATATGGCTACACATTC. Translated, it gives CASGAPLYGYTF. The gene calls are TRBV6-1 and TRBJ1-2, with no clear D. The CDR3 covers 12 residues. The V gene's germline CDR1 is MNHNS and CDR2 SASEGT.